This T cell receptor beta chain was identified during a study of blood T cell repertoires in COVID-19. About the research overall: Acute and convalescent COVID-19 specimens originated in the United States, Italy and Spain. T cells, B-cell-depleted T cells, or PBMCs provided the cDNA or gDNA that served as material.

Methods used by the authors: The authors estimated nucleated cell counts from reference gene primer amplification. Method: immunoSEQ multiplex PCR; TCRdb's copy keeps in-frame clones and lacks some. The V and J calls and clone size come from that table; D and trimming were worked out from the DNA. The top ten hold roughly 0.72% of the sample, which has over 65,000 clones, approximately 90% seen once. The germline gives CDR1 SGHRS, CDR2 YFSETQ. V gave up 4 bases and J gave up 3 bases; unmatched junction bases: 9. CDR3 length: 15 residues. The chain links TRBV5-1 to TRBJ1-1; 7 bases line up with TRBD1. Sequences were obtained from peripheral blood. The TCR was taken from a woman of 80 years or more with acute or convalescent COVID-19. CDR3 nucleotides: TGCGCCAGCAGCCCGCGACAGGGTAGGGACACTGAAGCTTTCTTT. Translated: CASSPRQGRDTEAFF.